This paragraph reports one TCR beta chain. There is no known antigen for this receptor. Per-base qualities were not stored, and no clone one base away is much larger. The identical CDR3 is also encoded by other nucleotide sequences in the sample. These data belong to a study of shared clonotypes between healthy human individuals (dated by TCRdb to 2020 to 2021). Describing the broader study: A few men and a couple of women, aged 18 to 49 years, made up the cohort. To increase sequencing depth and limit assay-specific biases, TCR repertoire library preparation and sequencing were carried out by different laboratories using diverse techniques. Per donor, three plates each were used for CD4 naive and CD4 memory, two for CD8 naive, and one for CD8 memory. Leukapheresis yielded between about 0.85 and 10 billion PBMCs per donor. To estimate repertoire size and how much clonotype sharing occurs between individuals, the study deeply sequenced the blood TCR repertoires of several healthy adults. Study-level results and caveats: Higher generation probabilities were observed for clonotypes shared by all four sorted-subset donors than for non-shared clonotypes. Based on pairwise subsampling, the degree of clonotype sharing among donors was expected to be affected by sequencing depth. The genetic and exposure-history diversity represented was limited by the small number of donors. Even with the large sequencing depth, rarefaction of the sorted-subset datasets indicated that sequencing was incomplete. Naive subsets generally had larger estimated clonotype richness than memory subsets. Sampling was restricted to blood, and TCR repertoires in tissue are likely to differ from TCR repertoires in blood. Sharing across a few donors was observed for about 4.8% of naive CD4, under 4% of naive CD8, about 2.3% of memory CD4, and around 0.4% of memory CD8 clonotypes.

Donors were healthy HIV-negative adults with no recently reported acute infections or vaccinations. Only Caucasian adults living in Nashville, Tennessee, USA were represented among the donors. Magnetic negative selection was used to enrich CD4+ T cells, after which naive cells were positively selected on CD45RA and the negative fraction became the memory subset. After blood collection by leukapheresis, PBMCs were isolated using Ficoll-Histopaque density gradient centrifugation and then cryopreserved in the vapor phase of liquid nitrogen. Analytical flow cytometry was used to check the purity and quantity of each magnetically sorted T cell population. From each sorted fraction, genomic DNA was isolated and quantified by UV absorbance on a Nanodrop 2000c. Using the deep immunoSEQ assay, TCR CDR3 regions were amplified from genomic DNA by multiplex PCR. Extracted genomic DNA from each cell subset was distributed evenly across all wells of several immunoSEQ 96-well plates, and each plate was treated as a replicate. For sorted subsets, each replicate PCR was loaded with roughly 0.2 ug genomic DNA, equivalent to 30,000 to 35,000 T cell genomes. The purified libraries were quantified using a Qubit 3.0 fluorometer, sized with a Bioanalyzer 2100, and then quantified again using the KAPA Library Quantification kit. A separate single-read 150-cycle Illumina NextSeq 550 flow cell was used to sequence each immunoSEQ 96-well plate. Per the source publication's procedure: The immunoSEQ output contained only junctional sequences without quality scores, so filtering could not match that applied to full-length reads. To assign V/J genes and CDR3, sequences were annotated against IMGT germline references using PyIR, a Python wrapper for IgBLAST v1.9. Reads were removed for weak V/J assignments (E-value above 1e-6), missing CDR3, stop codons, out-of-frame junctions, or ambiguous translated residues. V3J clonotypes were defined as sequences sharing the same inferred V gene, J gene, and CDR3 amino acid sequence. Percentage overlap between repertoires was computed as shared unique clonotypes divided by the size of the smaller repertoire. Richness of each repertoire was evaluated using RTK rarefaction, the Chao1 estimator, and Recon v2.1 estimates of unobserved clonotypes. OLGA was used to compute generation probabilities for all TCRbeta clonotypes that the gDNA method yielded from a few donors. This is the immuneACCESS table as TCRdb keeps it, with only in-frame sequences that have V and J called. A part of the clones is gone; compared with another copy, unresolved V genes explain less than half, and the rest is unexplained. The V and J calls and clone size come from that table; D and trimming were worked out from the DNA. Recorded for this sample are almost 750,000 clones; approximately 72% of them occurred a single time. The leading ten clones occupy over 1.5% of the sample.

V is cut by 0 bases and J by 2 bases, and the space between the germline ends is 7 bases. The CDR3 measures 14 amino acids from cysteine to phenylalanine. Only CDR3 DNA is held: 42 bases, read in frame from base 1. The germline V gene sets CDR1 to SGHRS and CDR2 to YFSETQ. The rearrangement joined TRBV5-1 to TRBJ2-3; no D gene call is confident. What was sequenced was memory CD4+ T cells sorted from blood. This sample's cell subset or site label indicates: CD45RA-negative fraction. This receptor was identified in a woman aged 30 to 39 in good health. The sequence in DNA is TGCGCCAGCAGCTTGGGCCGCGCCACAGATACGCAGTATTTT. It specifies CASSLGRATDTQYF.